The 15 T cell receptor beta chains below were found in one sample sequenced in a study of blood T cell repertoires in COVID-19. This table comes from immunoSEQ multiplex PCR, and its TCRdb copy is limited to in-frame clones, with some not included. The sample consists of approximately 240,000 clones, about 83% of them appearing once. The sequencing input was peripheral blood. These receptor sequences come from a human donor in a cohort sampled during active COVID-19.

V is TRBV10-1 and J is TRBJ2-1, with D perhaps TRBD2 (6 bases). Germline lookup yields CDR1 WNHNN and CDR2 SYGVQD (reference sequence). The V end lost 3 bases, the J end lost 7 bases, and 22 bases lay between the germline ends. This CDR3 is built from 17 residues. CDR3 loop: CASSDPGTPQGRNEQFF. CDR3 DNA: TGCGCCAGCAGTGACCCAGGGACTCCACAAGGGAGGAATGAGCAGTTCTTC.

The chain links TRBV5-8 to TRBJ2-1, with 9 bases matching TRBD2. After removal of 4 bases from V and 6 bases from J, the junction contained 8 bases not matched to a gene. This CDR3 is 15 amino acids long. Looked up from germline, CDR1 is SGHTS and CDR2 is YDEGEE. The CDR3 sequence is CASSPRGSGSNEQFF. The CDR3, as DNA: TGTGCCAGCAGCCCCCGGGGTAGCGGGAGCAATGAGCAGTTCTTC.

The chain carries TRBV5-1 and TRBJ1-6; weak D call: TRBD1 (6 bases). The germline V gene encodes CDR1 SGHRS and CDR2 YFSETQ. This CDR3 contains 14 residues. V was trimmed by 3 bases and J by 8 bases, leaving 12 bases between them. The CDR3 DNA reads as TGCGCCAGCAGCTCGACACCAGGGGATTCACCCCTCCACTTT. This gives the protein CASSSTPGDSPLHF.

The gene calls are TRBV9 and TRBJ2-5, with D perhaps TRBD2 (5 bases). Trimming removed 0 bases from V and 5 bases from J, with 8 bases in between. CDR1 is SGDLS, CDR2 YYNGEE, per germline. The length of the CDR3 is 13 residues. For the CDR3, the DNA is TGTGCCAGCAGCGTAGACTGGAGGGAGACCCAGTACTTC. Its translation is CASSVDWRETQYF.

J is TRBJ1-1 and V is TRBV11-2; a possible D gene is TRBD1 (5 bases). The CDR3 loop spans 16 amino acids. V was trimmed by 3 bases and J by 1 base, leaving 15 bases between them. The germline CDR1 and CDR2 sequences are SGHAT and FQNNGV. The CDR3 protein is CASSFNLGRKNTEAFF. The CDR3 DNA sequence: TGTGCCAGCAGCTTTAACCTGGGGCGGAAGAACACTGAAGCTTTCTTT.

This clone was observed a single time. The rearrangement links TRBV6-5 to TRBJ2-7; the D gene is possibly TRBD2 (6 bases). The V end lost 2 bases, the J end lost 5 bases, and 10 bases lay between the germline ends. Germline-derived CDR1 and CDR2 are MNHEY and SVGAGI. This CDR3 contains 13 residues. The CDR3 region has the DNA TGTGCCAGCAGTTACAGGAGGGGAAACGAGCAGTACTTC. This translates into CASSYRRGNEQYF.

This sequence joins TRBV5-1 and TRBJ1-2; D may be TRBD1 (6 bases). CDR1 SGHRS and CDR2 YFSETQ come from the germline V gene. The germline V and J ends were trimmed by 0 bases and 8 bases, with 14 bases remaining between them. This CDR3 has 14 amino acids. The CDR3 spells CASSLGQVQGGYTF. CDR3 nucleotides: TGCGCCAGCAGCTTGGGACAGGTCCAGGGCGGCTACACCTTC.

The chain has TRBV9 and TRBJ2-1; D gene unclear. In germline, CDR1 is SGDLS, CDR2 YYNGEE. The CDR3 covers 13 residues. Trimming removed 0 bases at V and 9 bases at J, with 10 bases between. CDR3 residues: CASSVVEEFEQFF. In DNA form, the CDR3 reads TGTGCCAGCAGCGTAGTTGAGGAATTTGAGCAGTTCTTC.

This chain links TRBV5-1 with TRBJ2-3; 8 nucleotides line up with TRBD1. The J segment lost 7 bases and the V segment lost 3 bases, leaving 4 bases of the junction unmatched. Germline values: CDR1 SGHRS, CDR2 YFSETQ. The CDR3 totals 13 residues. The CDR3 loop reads CASSWTGSHTQYF. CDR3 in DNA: TGCGCCAGCAGCTGGACAGGGTCGCATACGCAGTATTTT.

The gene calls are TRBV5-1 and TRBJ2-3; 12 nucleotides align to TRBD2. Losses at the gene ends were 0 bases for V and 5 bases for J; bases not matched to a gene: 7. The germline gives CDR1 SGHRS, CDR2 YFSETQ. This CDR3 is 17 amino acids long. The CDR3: CASSLVASGGAGDTQYF. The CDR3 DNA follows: TGCGCCAGCAGCTTGGTAGCTAGCGGGGGGGCCGGAGATACGCAGTATTTT.

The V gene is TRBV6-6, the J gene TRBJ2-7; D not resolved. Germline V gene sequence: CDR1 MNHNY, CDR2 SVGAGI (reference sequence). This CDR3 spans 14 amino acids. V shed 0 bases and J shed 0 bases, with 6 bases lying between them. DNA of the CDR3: TGTGCCAGCAGTTACTCGGAGAACTCCTACGAGCAGTACTTC. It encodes CASSYSENSYEQYF.

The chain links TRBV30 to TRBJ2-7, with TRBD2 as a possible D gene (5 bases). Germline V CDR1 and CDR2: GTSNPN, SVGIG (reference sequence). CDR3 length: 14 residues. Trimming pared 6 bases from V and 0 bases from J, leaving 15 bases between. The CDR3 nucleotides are TGTGCCTGCATCCGGGGTGAGAGCTCCTACGAGCAGTACTTC. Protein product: CACIRGESSYEQYF.

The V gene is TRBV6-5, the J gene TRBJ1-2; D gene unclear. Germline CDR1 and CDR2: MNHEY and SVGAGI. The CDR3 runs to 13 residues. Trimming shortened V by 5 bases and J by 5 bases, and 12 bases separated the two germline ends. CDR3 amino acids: CASSPRQYYGYTF. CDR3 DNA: TGTGCCAGCAGTCCACGACAATATTATGGCTACACCTTC.

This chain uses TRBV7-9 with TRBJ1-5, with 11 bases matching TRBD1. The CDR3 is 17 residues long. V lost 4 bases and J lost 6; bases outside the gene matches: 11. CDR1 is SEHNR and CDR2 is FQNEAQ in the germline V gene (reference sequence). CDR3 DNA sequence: TGTGCCAGCAGCTCGGGGGCGGACAGGGGGCTGCCTCAGCCCCAGCATTTT. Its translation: CASSSGADRGLPQPQHF.

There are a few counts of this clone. CDR3 DNA sequence: TGTGCCATCAGTGAGTCCGGTTATGGCTACACCTTC. Its translation is CAISESGYGYTF. V is TRBV10-3 and J is TRBJ1-2; D is undetermined. V was trimmed by 0 bases and J by 5 bases, leaving 4 bases between them. Germline CDR1 ENHRY, CDR2 SYGVKD. The CDR3 is 12 residues long.